This section outlines one T cell receptor beta chain sequence together with its context. As yet, its antigen is unknown. TCRdb's copy holds only in-frame clones and misses some; the assay was immunoSEQ multiplex PCR. The sample has fewer than 1 million clones, 90% to 97% seen once. The record originates from a study of shared clonotypes between healthy human individuals. Naive CD8 isolation took CD45RO-negative cells positively selected for CCR7 and excluded terminally differentiated effector memory CD45RA+ cells. V lost 3 bases to trimming and J lost 2 bases, with 17 bases between them. Germline V gene lookup returns CDR1 SGDLS and CDR2 YYNGEE. The CDR3 runs 16 residues. Regarding the study as a whole: Exclusively blood specimens were collected; tissue repertoires likely differ.

The source is a man younger than 40 in good health. The chain uses TRBV9 and TRBJ2-5; D might be TRBD2 (6 bases). Sequencing was carried out using naive CD8+ T cells sorted from blood. The CDR3 is CASSARREGGQETQYF. The CDR3 DNA reads as TGTGCCAGCAGCGCCCGCAGGGAAGGAGGGCAAGAGACCCAGTACTTC.